This T cell receptor (beta chain) was identified in a study of CD8+ T cells in alopecia areata (dated by TCRdb to 2017 to 2018). For context, the study as a whole: The treated patients, all with moderate-to-severe alopecia areata, were enrolled in an open-label pilot trial of oral tofacitinib given at 5 to 10 mg twice daily. Patients received tofacitinib for 6 to 18 months and were then followed off drug for 6 months to check for delayed response and recurrence. In treated patients, disease severity was measured using the SALT score, which gives the percentage of scalp surface area affected. To study T cell clonal expansion in alopecia areata, the researchers applied high-throughput TCRbeta sequencing to both the C3H/HeJ mouse model and human patients. Scalp tissue and sorted CD4+ and CD8+ peripheral blood T cells from patchy and totalis/universalis alopecia areata patients and from healthy controls were covered by human TCRbeta sequencing. Tofacitinib-treated patients had biopsies at baseline and at 4 and 24 weeks of treatment, with a later scalp biopsy in several patients. Scalp clonality was compared across normal scalp (n=4), patchy alopecia areata scalp (n=8), and alopecia totalis/universalis scalp (n=8). RNA came from the PAXgene miRNA kit for fixed scalp, the miRNeasy kit for PBMCs, and the RNeasy kit for mouse skin. Amplification of TCRbeta CDR3 regions was done by immunoSEQ multiplex PCR using 35 Vbeta forward primers and 13 Jbeta reverse primers.

Results and caveats for the whole study, not just this receptor: The treated cohort was small, with a single nonresponder, so links between baseline CD8+ expansion and response need larger studies. Many expanded lesional clones persisted in scalp and blood during tofacitinib treatment, which may partly explain relapse after stopping treatment. Scalp clonality and the number of expanded CD8+ clones among the top 100 scalp clones were significantly decreased by tofacitinib. Unlike mouse skin, where gammadelta T cells dominate, normal human skin contains resident alphabeta T cells that get sequenced too, which complicates analysis of the scalp TCR repertoire. Shared TCR sequences between patients were less evident than in mice, which may be partly attributable to HLA diversity in the patient population. Lesional scalp, especially in alopecia totalis/universalis, showed higher clonality and more expanded CD8+ clones than normal scalp, suggesting antigenic drive.

Note on this clone: There is no known antigen for this receptor. No much larger clonotype is one base removed from it; base qualities were not supplied.

Library prep was done by the immunoSEQ multiplex PCR assay. RNA was extracted from all samples and reverse transcribed into cDNA, which served as template for TCR sequencing. SuperScript III was used to make first-strand cDNA, primed with a 2:1 mix of oligo-dT and random hexamers. A synthetic immune receptor repertoire was used to gauge amplification bias, and whatever bias remained was removed computationally. As for how the authors treated the data: After raw reads were preprocessed to remove errors, the CDR3 was defined following IMGT conventions as running from the conserved cysteine to phenylalanine. To get clonality, Shannon entropy was normalized by log2 of the number of productive unique TCRs and the result was subtracted from 1. Whether scalp clones were CD4 or CD8 was inferred by matching scalp TCRbeta sequences against CD4 and CD8 repertoires sorted from blood. Held by TCRdb, this immuneACCESS table contains in-frame sequences only and omits some clones. Under half of the omission traces to an unresolved V gene where checked; the cause of the rest is unknown. The DNA was the basis for D and trimming; V, J and clone size are from that table. This sample is represented by more than 90,000 clones; around 60% of them were singletons. The ten largest make up about a sixth of the sample.

The time point tag for this specimen amounts to: around 28 days on oral tofacitinib. The treatment or condition label here, explained by the study, means: oral pan-JAK inhibitor, 5-10 mg twice daily. Lesional scalp punch biopsies and peripheral blood were collected from alopecia areata patients. PBMCs were isolated by density centrifugation and stained for CD3, CD4 and CD8, and CD4+ and CD8+ T cells were sorted on a FACSAria. V is pared back by 2 bases and J by 1 base, with 12 bases lying between the germline termini. In the germline V gene, CDR1 corresponds to ENHRY and CDR2 to SYGVKD. CDR3 length: 16 amino acids, cysteine to phenylalanine. Only the CDR3 portion is preserved as DNA: 48 bases, with reading frame beginning at the first base.

Sequenced here: CD8+ T cells sorted from blood, sampled at week 4, from a patient treated with tofacitinib. The chain is assembled from TRBV10-3 and TRBJ2-4; no D segment can be confidently identified. The source of this sequence is a human donor with alopecia areata. The CDR3 region: CAISEIEGKAKNIQYF. At the DNA level, the sequence is TGTGCCATCAGTGAGATAGAAGGGAAGGCCAAAAACATTCAGTACTTC.